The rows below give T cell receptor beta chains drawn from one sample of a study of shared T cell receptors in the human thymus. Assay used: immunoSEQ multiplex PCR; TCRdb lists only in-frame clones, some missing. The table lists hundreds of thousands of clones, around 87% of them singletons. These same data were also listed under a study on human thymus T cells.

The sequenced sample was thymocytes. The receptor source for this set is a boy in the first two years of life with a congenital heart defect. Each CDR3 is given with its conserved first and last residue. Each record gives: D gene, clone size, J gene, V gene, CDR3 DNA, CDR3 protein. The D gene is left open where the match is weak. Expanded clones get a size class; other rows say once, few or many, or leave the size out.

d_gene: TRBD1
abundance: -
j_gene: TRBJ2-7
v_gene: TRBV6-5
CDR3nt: TGTGCCAGCAGTCAGGGGGAAGTATACTACGAGCAGTACTTC
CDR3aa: CASSQGEVYYEQYF

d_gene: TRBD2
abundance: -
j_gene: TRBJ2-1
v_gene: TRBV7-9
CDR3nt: TGTGCCAGCAGCTTGGGGGGACTACCATCAAATGAGCAGTTCTTC
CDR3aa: CASSLGGLPSNEQFF

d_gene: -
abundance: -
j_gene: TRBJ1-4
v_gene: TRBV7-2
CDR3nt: TGTGCCAGCAGCCCCCAAGGGGGTTGGGGATATGATGAAAAACTGTTTTTT
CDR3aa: CASSPQGGWGYDEKLFF

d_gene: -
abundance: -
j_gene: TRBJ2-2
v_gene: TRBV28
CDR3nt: TGTGCCAGCAGTGGAGACACCGGGGAGCTGTTTTTT
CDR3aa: CASSGDTGELFF

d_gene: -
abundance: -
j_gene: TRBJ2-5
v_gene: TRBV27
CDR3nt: TGTGCCAGCAAGGGGGGGAGGGCCTCAGAGACCCAGTACTTC
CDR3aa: CASKGGRASETQYF

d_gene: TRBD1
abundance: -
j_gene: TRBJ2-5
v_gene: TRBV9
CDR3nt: TGTGCCAGCAGCTATACGCCAGCCCGACAGGGGAAAGAGACCCAGTACTTC
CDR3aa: CASSYTPARQGKETQYF

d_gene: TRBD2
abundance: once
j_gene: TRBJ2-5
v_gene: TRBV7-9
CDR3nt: TGTGCCAGCAGCTTGGCGGGGGGATCAGAGACCCAGTACTTC
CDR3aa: CASSLAGGSETQYF

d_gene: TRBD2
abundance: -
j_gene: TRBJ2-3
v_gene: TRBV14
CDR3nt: TGTGCCAGCAGCCAAGTCTTCGGGGGGGACACAGATACGCAGTATTTT
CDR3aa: CASSQVFGGDTDTQYF

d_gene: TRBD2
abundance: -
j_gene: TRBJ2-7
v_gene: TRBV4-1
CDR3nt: TGCGCCAGCAGCCAATGGCAGGGCGGGGGTTCCTCCTACGAGCAGTACTTC
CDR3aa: CASSQWQGGGSSYEQYF

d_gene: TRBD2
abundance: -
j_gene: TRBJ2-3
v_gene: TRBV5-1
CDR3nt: TGCGCCAGCAGTTCCCCCGGGGGGGCGGGCACAGATACGCAGTATTTT
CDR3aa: CASSSPGGAGTDTQYF

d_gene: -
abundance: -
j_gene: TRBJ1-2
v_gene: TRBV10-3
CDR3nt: TGTGCCATCAGGGAGGCGCCTAACTATGGCTACACCTTC
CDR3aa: CAIREAPNYGYTF

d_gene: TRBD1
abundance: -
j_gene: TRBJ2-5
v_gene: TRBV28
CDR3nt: TGTGCCAGCAGCCCCGGGGGACAGGGCCAAGGGACCCAGTACTTC
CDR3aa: CASSPGGQGQGTQYF

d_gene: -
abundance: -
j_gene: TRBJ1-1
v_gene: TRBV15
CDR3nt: TGTGCCACCAGCAGACATCAAAGCCTCTGGGGGCGTCAGGGTGAAGCTTTCTTT
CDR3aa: CATSRHQSLWGRQGEAFF

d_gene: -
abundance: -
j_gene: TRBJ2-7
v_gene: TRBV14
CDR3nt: TGTGCCAGCAGCCAACGCTCCTGGACAAAAGGCTACGAGCAGTACTTC
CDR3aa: CASSQRSWTKGYEQYF

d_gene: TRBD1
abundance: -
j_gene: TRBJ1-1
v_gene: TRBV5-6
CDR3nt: TGTGCCAGCACCAAGGGACAGGCCCACCTTGAAGCTTTCTTT
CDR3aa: CASTKGQAHLEAFF

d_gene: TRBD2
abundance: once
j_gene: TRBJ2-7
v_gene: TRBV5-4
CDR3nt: TGTGCCAGCAGTGGGACTAGCGGGAGAGATTACGAGCAGTACTTC
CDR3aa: CASSGTSGRDYEQYF

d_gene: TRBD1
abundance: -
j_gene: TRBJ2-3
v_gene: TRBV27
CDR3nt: TGTGCCAGCAGTTTACGGACAGGGCCCACCTCTGACACAGATACGCAGTATTTT
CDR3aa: CASSLRTGPTSDTDTQYF

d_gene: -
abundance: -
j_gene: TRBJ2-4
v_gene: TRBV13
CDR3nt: TGTGCCAGCAGCCGGAGGGGTAAGGGGCCCGGCGACGTCGGAGGGTTTAGGGCCAAAAACATTCAGTACTTC
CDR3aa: CASSRRGKGPGDVGGFRAKNIQYF

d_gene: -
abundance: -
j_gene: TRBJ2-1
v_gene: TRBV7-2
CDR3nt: TGTGCCAGCAGCTTAGTGGGGGGAGCCCCGAATGAGCAGTTCTTC
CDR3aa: CASSLVGGAPNEQFF

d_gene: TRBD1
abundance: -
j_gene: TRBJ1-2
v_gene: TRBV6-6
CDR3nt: TGTGCCAGCAGTTACGGGGGACAGACCTCCTATGGCTACACCTTC
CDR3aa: CASSYGGQTSYGYTF

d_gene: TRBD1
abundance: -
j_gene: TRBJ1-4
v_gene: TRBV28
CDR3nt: TGTGCCAGCAGTTATCGGCGAGGGGGCAATAATGAAAAACTGTTTTTT
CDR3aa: CASSYRRGGNNEKLFF

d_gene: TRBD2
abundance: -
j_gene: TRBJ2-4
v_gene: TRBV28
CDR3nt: TGTGCCAGCAGTTTTTTGCGGGAGGGCCGTTATGCCAAAAACATTCAGTACTTC
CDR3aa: CASSFLREGRYAKNIQYF

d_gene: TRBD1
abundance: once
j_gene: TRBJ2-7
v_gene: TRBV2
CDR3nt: TGTGCCAGCAGCGAATACCGAATGACAGGGAAGGGGTACGAGCAGTACTTC
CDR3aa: CASSEYRMTGKGYEQYF

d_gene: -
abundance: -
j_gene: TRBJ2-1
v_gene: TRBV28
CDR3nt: TGTGCCAGCAGTTTATCGCTATATGAGCAGTTCTTC
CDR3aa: CASSLSLYEQFF

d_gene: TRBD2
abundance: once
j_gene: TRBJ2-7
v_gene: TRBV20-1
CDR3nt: TGCAGTGCTGGGTGGACTAGCGGGCTGTACTTC
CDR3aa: CSAGWTSGLYF

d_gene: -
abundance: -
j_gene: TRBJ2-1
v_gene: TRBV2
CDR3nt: TGTGCCAGCAGTGAAATTCAGGGGTCGCCACGGGGTGAGCAGTTCTTC
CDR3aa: CASSEIQGSPRGEQFF

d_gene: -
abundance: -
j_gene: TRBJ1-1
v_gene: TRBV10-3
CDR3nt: TGTGCCATCAGCGGGGGGCATCAAGGTAGCACTGAAGCTTTCTTT
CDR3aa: CAISGGHQGSTEAFF

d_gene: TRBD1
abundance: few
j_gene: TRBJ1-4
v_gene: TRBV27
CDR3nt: TGTGCCAGCAGTTCCCTCCACCGACAGGGGAGGGAAAAACTGTTTTTT
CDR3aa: CASSSLHRQGREKLFF

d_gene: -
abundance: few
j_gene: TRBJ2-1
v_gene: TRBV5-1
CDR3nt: TGCGCCAGCAGCTCCCCCCTGGCCAGCGAAGGCCTCAATGAGCAGTTCTTC
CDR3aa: CASSSPLASEGLNEQFF

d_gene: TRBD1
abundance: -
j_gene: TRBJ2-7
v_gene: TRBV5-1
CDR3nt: TGCGCCAGCAGCCCGGATCCGGGACAGGGGACTCCCTACGAGCAGTACTTC
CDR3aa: CASSPDPGQGTPYEQYF

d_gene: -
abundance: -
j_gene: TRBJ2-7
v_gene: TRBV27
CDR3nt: TGTGCCAGCAGTTTGGCCCGTATGGGGGGGCCATACGAGCAGTACTTC
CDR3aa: CASSLARMGGPYEQYF

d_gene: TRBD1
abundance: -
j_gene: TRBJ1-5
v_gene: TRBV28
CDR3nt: TGTGCCAGCATCCATAGGGGGGGACAGGACGTATTCCACGGTCAGCCCCAGCATTTT
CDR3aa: CASIHRGGQDVFHGQPQHF

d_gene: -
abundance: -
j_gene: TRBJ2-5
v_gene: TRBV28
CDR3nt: TGTGCCAGTCGAAGGAGCCAAGAGACCCAGTACTTC
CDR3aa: CASRRSQETQYF

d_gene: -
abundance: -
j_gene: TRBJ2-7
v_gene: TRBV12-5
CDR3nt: TGTGCTAGTGGTCCCCGGGGCGAGCAGTACTTC
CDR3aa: CASGPRGEQYF

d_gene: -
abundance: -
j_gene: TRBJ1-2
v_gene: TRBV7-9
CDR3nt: TGTGCCAGCAGCCCGTCGGCAGGGCCCCCACAAAACTATGGCTACACCTTC
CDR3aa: CASSPSAGPPQNYGYTF

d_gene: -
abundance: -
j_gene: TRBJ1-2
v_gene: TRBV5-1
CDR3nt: TGCGCCAGCAGCTTTGACAGGAACTATGGCTACACCTTC
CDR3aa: CASSFDRNYGYTF

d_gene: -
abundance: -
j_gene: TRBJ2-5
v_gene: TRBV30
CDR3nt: TGTGCCTGGAGTGTAACACTAGCTGGCGAGACCCAGTACTTC
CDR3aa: CAWSVTLAGETQYF

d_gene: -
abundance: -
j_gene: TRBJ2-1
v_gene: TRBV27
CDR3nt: TGTGCCAGCAGTTTCCAAAGCGGGCCCGACAATGAGCAGTTCTTC
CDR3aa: CASSFQSGPDNEQFF

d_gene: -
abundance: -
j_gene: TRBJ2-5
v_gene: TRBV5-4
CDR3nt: TGTGCCAGCAGCTTTCCTGATGGGAGGCCAGAAGAGACCCAGTACTTC
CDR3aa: CASSFPDGRPEETQYF

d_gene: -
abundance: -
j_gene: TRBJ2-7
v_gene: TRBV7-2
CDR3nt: TGTGCCAGCAGCCACTCCGGTGGAGAGAGCTACGAGCAGTACTTC
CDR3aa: CASSHSGGESYEQYF

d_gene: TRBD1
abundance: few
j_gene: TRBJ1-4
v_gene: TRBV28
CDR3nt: TGTGCCAGCAGTCGACAGGGGGCTGAAAAACTGTTTTTT
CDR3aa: CASSRQGAEKLFF

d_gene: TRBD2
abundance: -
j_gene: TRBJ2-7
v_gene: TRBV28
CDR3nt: TGTGCCAGCAGTTTATTCGGGGGGAGGCCTAGAGAGGGAGGTTACGAGCAATACTTC
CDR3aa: CASSLFGGRPREGGYEQYF

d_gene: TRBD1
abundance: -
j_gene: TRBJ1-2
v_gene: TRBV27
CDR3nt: TGTGCCAACCTACCCATTACAGGGGGCACGGATGGCTACACCTTC
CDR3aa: CANLPITGGTDGYTF

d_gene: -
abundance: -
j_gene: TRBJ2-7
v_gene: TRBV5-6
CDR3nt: TGTGCCAGCAGCTTTGTACAGGGCTATGGCCACGAGCAGTACTTC
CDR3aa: CASSFVQGYGHEQYF

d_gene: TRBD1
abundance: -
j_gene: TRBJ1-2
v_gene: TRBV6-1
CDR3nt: TGTGCCAGCATTAAAGGACAGGGTCTTAACTATGGCTACACCTTC
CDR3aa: CASIKGQGLNYGYTF

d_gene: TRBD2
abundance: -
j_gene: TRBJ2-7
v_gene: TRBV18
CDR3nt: TGTGCCAGCTCACCATTCTCCTCAGCGGGAGAAGCATACGAGCAGTACTTC
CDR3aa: CASSPFSSAGEAYEQYF

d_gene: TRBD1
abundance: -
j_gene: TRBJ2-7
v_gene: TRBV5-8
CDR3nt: TGTGCCAGCAGGTTGGAGCAAAATGTCGCGACAGGGCAACCCTACGAGCAGTACTTC
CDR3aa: CASRLEQNVATGQPYEQYF

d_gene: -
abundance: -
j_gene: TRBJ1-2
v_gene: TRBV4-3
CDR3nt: TGCGCCAGCAGCCAAGGGACCGGCAGGGACTATGGCTACACCTTC
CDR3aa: CASSQGTGRDYGYTF

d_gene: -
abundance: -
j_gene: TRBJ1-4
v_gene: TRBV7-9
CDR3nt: TGTGCCAGCAGCTTAGCGCAGGGTAATGAAAAACTGTTTTTT
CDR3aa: CASSLAQGNEKLFF

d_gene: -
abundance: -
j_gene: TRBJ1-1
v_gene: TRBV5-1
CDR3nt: TGCGCCAGCAGCTTGGGACACCCCATTCTTATGAACACTGAAGCTTTCTTT
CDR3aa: CASSLGHPILMNTEAFF

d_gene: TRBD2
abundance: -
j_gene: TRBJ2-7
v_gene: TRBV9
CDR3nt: TGTGCCAGCAGCGTAGGCCATCCGGTGGGAGGGACCTCCTACGAGCAGTACTTC
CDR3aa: CASSVGHPVGGTSYEQYF

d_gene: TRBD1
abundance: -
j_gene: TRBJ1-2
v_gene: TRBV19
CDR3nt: TGTGCCAGTAGTAACCGGGACAGGGTTACTAACTATGGCTACACCTTC
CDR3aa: CASSNRDRVTNYGYTF

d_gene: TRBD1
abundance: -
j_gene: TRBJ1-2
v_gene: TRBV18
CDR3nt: TGTGCCAGCTCACCCACAGGGGAAGGCGGCTACACCTTC
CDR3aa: CASSPTGEGGYTF

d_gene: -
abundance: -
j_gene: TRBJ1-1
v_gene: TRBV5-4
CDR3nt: TGTGCCAGCAGCCCGGCGGGCCGAGATGAAGCTTTCTTT
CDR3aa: CASSPAGRDEAFF

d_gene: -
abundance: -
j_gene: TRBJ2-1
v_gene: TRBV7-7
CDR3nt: TGTGCCAGCAGCCCCACTCCCGACTCAACACGGAATGAGCAGTTCTTC
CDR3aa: CASSPTPDSTRNEQFF